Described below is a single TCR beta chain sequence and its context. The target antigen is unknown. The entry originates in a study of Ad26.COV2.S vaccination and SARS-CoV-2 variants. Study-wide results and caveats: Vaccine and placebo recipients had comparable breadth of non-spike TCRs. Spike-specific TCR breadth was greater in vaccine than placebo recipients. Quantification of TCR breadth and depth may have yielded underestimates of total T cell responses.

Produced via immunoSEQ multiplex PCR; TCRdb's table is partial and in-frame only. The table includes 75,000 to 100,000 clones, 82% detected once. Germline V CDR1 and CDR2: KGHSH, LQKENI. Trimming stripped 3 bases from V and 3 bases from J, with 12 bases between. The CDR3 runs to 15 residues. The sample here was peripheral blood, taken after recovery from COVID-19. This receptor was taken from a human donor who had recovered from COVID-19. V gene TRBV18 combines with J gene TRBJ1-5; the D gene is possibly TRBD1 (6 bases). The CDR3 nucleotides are TGTGCCAGCTCACCCGCGGACAGTTTCAATCAGCCCCAGCATTTT. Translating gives CASSPADSFNQPQHF. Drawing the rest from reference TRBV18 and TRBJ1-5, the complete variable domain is NAGVMQNPRHLVRRRGQEARLRCSPMKGHSHVYWYRQLPEEGLKFMVYLQKENIIDESGMPKERFSAEFPKEGPSILRIQQVVRGDSAAYFCASSPADSFNQPQHFGDGTRLSIL.